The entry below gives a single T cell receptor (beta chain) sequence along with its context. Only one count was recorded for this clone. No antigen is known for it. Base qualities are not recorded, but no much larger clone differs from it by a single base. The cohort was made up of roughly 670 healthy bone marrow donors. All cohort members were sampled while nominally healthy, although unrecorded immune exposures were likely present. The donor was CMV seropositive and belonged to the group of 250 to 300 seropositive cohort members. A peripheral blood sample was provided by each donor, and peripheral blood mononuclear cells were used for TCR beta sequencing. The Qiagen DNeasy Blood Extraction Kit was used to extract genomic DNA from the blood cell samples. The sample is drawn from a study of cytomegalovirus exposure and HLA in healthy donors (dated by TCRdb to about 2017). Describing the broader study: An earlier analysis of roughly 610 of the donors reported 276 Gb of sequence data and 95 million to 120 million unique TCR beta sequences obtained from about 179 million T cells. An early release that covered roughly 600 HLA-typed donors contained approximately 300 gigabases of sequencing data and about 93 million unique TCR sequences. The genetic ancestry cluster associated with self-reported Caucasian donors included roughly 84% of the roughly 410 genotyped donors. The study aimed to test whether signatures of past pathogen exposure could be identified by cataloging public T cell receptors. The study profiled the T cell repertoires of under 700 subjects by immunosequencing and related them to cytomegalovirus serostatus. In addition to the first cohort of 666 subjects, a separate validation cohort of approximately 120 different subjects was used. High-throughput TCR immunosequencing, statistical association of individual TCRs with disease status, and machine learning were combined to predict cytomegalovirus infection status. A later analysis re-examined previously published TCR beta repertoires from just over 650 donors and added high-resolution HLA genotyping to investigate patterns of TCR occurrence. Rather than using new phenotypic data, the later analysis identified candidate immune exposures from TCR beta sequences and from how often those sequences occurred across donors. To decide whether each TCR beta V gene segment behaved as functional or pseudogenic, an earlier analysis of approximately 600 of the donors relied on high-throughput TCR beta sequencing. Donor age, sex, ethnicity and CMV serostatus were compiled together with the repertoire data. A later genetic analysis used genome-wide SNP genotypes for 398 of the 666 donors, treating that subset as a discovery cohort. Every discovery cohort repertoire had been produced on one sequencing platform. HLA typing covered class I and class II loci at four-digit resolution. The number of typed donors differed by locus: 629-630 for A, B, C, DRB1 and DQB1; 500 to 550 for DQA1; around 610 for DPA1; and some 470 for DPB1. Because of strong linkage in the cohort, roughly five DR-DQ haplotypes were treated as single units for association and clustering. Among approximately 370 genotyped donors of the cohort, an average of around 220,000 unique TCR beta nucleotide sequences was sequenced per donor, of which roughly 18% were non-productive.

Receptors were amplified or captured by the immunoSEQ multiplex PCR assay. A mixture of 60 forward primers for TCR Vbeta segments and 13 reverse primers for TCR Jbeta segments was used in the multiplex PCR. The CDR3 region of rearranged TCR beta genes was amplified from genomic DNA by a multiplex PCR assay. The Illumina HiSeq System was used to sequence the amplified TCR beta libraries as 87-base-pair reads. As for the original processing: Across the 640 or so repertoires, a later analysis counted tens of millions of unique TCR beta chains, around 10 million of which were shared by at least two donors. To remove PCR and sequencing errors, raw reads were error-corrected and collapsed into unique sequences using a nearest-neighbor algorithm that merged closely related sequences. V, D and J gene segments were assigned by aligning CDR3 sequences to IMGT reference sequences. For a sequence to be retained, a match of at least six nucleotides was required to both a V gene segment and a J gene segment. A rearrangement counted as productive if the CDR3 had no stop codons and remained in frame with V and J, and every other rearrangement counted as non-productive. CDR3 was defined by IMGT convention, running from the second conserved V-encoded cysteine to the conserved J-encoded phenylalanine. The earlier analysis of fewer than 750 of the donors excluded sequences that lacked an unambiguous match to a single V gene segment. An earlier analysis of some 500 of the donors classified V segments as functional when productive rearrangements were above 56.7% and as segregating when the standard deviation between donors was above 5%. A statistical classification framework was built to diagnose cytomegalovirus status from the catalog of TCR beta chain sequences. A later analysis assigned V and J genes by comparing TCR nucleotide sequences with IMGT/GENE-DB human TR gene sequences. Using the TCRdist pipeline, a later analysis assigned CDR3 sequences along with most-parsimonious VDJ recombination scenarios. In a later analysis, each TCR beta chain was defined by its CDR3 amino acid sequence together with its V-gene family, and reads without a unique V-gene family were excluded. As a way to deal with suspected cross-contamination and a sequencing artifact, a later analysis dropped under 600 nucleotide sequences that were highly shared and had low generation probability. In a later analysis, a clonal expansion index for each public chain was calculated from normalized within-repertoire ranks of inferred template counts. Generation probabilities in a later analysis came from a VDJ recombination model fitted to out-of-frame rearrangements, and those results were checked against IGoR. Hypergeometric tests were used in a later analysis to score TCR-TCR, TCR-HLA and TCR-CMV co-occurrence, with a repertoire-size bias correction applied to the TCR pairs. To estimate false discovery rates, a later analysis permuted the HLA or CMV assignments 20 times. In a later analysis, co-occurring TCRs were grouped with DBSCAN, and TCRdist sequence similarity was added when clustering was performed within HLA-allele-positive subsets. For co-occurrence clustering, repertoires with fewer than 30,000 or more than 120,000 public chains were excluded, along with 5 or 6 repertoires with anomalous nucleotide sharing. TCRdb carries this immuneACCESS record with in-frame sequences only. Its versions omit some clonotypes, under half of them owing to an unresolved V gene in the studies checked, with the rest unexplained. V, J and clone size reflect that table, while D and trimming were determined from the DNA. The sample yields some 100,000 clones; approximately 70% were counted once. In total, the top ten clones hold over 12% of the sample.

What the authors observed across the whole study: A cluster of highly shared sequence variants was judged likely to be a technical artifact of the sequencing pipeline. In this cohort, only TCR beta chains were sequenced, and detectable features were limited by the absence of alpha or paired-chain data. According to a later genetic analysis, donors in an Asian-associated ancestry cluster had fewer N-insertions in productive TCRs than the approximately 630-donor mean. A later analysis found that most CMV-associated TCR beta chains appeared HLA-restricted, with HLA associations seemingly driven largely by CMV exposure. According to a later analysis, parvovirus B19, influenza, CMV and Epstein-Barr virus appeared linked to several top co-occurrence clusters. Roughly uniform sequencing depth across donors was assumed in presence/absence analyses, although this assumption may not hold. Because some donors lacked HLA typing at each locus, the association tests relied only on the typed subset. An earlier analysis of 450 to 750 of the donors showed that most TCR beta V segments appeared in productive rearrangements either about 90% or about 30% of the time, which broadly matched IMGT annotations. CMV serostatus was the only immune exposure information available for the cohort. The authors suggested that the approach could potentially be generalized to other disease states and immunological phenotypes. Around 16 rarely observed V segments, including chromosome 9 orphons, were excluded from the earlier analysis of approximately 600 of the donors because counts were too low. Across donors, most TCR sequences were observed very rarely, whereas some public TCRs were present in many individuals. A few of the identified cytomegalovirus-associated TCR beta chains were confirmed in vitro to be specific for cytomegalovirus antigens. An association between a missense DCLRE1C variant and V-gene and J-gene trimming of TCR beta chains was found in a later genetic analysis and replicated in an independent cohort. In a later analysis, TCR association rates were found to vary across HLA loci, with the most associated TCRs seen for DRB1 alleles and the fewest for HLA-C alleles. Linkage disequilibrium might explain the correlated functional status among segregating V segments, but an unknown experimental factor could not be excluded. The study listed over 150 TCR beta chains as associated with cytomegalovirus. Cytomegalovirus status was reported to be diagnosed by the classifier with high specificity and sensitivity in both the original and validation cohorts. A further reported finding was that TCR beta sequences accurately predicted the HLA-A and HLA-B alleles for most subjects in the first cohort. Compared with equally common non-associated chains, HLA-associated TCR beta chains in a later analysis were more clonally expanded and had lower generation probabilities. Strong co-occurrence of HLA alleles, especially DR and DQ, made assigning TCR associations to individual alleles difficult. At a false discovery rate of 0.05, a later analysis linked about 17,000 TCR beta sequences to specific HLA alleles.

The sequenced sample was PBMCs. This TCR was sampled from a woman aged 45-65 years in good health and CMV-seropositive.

The CDR3 sequence is CASSRGGGTDQPQHF. The nucleotide sequence is given as TGTGCCAGCAGCCGGGGAGGGGGGACTGATCAGCCCCAGCATTTT. This sequence uses TRBV6-5 and TRBJ1-5; TRBD1 is possibly the D segment (6 matching bases). According to the germline V gene, CDR1 reads MNHEY and CDR2 reads SVGAGI. The CDR3 measures 15 amino acids from cysteine to phenylalanine. The entry retains the CDR3 DNA only, 45 bases that are in frame from base 1. V drops 6 bases and J drops 5 bases, leaving 17 bases in between.